The next 25 T cell receptor beta chains were all read from a single sample in a study of T cell responses to AZD1222 COVID-19 vaccine. TCRdb's copy holds only in-frame clones and misses some; the assay was immunoSEQ multiplex PCR. This table has some 130,000 clones, 88% appearing once. The specimen comprised peripheral blood, sampled on day 0 of MenACWY control vaccination. The origin of the receptors is an adult in good health.

This chain joins TRBV3-1 (or the pseudogene TRBV3-2) and TRBJ2-7; D might be TRBD1 (6 bases). CDR3 length: 12 residues. CDR1 is LGHDT and CDR2 is YNNKEL in the germline V gene (reference sequence). The V gene lost 3 bases and the J gene lost 8 bases, with 11 bases spanning the gap. The CDR3 protein is CASSHDRYQQYF. The CDR3 DNA sequence: TGTGCCAGCAGCCACGACAGGTATCAGCAGTACTTC.

The V and J genes are TRBV28 and TRBJ2-7; D ambiguous. The ends were cut back, 5 bases at V and 2 bases at J, with 7 bases in the middle. The CDR3 is 12 residues long. Germline loops: CDR1 MDHEN, CDR2 SYDVKM. CDR3 DNA sequence: TGTGCCAGCAGTACCGACACCTACGAGCAGTACTTC. This codes for CASSTDTYEQYF. Variable domain in full (rest from reference TRBV28 and TRBJ2-7): DVKVTQSSRYLVKRTGEKVFLECVQDMDHENMFWYRQDPGLGLRLIYFSYDVKMKEKGDIPEGYSVSREKKERFSLILESASTNQTSMYLCASSTDTYEQYFGPGTRLTVT.

The J gene is TRBJ2-3, the V gene TRBV25-1; possibly TRBD1 or TRBD2 for D (6 bases each). CDR1 is MGHDK, CDR2 SYGVNS, per germline. The ends were cut back, 3 bases at V and 3 bases at J, with 10 bases in the middle. CDR3 length: 14 residues. CDR3 coding DNA: TGTGCCAGCAGTGACCGCGGGACAACAGATACGCAGTATTTT. This gives the protein CASSDRGTTDTQYF.

The chain has TRBV6-5 and TRBJ1-2, with 7 bases aligning to TRBD1. The germline CDR1 and CDR2 sequences are MNHEY and SVGAGI. The CDR3 spans 15 residues. J was trimmed by 4 bases and V by 2 bases; bases with no gene match: 7. CDR3: CASSYPQGMGYGYTF. CDR3 sequence (DNA): TGTGCCAGCAGTTACCCACAGGGGATGGGCTATGGCTACACCTTC.

The genes are TRBV3-1 (or the pseudogene TRBV3-2) and TRBJ1-4; 8 bases are shared with TRBD1. Germline V gene sequence: CDR1 LGHDT, CDR2 YNNKEL (reference sequence). Trimming took 5 bases from V and 5 from J; bases not matched to a gene: 7. This CDR3 has 15 amino acids. The CDR3 sequence is CASSAWTGQNEKLFF. The CDR3 bases are TGTGCCAGCAGCGCATGGACAGGGCAGAATGAAAAACTGTTTTTT.

The rearrangement links TRBV18 to TRBJ2-3, with a tentative D call TRBD2 (6 bases). Germline CDR1 KGHSH, CDR2 LQKENI. V lost 4 bases, J lost 4 bases, and 24 bases lay in between. This CDR3 comprises 18 residues. CDR3 DNA sequence: TGTGCCAGCTCACAACGTAATTCTGCGGGGATGAGAGCAGATACGCAGTATTTT. Its translation is CASSQRNSAGMRADTQYF.

The rearrangement joins TRBV5-1 to TRBJ1-6; possibly TRBD1 for D (5 bases). Germline V lookup: CDR1 SGHRS, CDR2 YFSETQ. The germline V and J ends were trimmed by 4 bases and 7 bases, with 15 bases remaining between them. CDR3 length: 15 amino acids. The CDR3 DNA follows: TGCGCCAGCAGCGTGGGGGACGTTCTAAATTCACCCCTCCACTTT. Translated, it gives CASSVGDVLNSPLHF.

This clone was counted only a few times. For the CDR3, the DNA is TGCAGTGCTAGTTCTCATAGCGATCAGACCCAGTACTTC. It is translated as CSASSHSDQTQYF. The chain couples TRBV20-1 to TRBJ2-5, with D maybe TRBD2 (5 bases). The CDR3 has 13 amino acids. Trimming stripped 3 bases from V and 6 bases from J, with 14 bases between. Germline V gives CDR1 DFQATT, CDR2 SNEGSKA (reference sequence).

This sequence joins TRBV24-1 and TRBJ1-4; 10 nucleotides line up with TRBD1. The CDR3 consists of 15 residues. J was trimmed by 6 bases and V by 3 bases; bases with no gene match: 3. Germline V gene data show CDR1 as KGHDR and CDR2 as SFDVKD. The DNA of the CDR3 is TGTGCCACCAGTGATCCCGGGACAGGGGATGAAAAACTGTTTTTT. Its protein product is CATSDPGTGDEKLFF.

The genes are TRBV18 and TRBJ1-1; D is ambiguous. Trimming pared 4 bases from V and 7 bases from J, leaving 13 bases between. This CDR3 is 13 amino acids long. CDR1 is KGHSH and CDR2 is LQKENI in the germline V gene. CDR3 sequence: CASSLGQRDEAFF. As DNA, the CDR3 is TGTGCCAGCTCACTAGGGCAGAGGGATGAAGCTTTCTTT.

The genes are TRBV24-1 and TRBJ2-1, with 7 bases that match TRBD1. Germline V lookup: CDR1 KGHDR, CDR2 SFDVKD. V was clipped by 4 bases and J by 6 bases; unmatched bases: 5. The CDR3 runs 14 residues. The CDR3 DNA follows: TGTGCCACCAGTGACCGACAGGGACGCAATGAGCAGTTCTTC. Protein product: CATSDRQGRNEQFF.

V gene TRBV5-1 combines with J gene TRBJ1-6, with TRBD1 matching 8 bases. Germline V gives CDR1 SGHRS, CDR2 YFSETQ. This CDR3 contains 16 residues. The V segment lost 4 bases and the J segment 10 bases; nucleotides outside the gene matches: 13. CDR3 in amino acids: CASSGGDRILRSPLHF. The CDR3 region has the DNA TGCGCCAGCAGCGGGGGGGACAGGATTCTTCGATCACCCCTCCACTTT.

This clone was picked up a small number of times. V is TRBV7-2 and J is TRBJ2-7; TRBD2 matches at 11 bases. Germline lookup yields CDR1 SGHTA and CDR2 FQGNSA. The CDR3 is made up of 15 amino acids. V lost 0 bases and J lost 6; bases outside the gene matches: 4. For the CDR3, the DNA is TGTGCCAGCAGCTTAGCACTAGCGGGAGTTGGCGAGCAGTACTTC. Protein sequence: CASSLALAGVGEQYF.

The rearrangement links TRBV14 to TRBJ2-7; D remains ambiguous. This CDR3 is built from 11 residues. From germline, CDR1 is SGHDN and CDR2 FVKESK. V lost 2 bases and J 2 bases, leaving 1 base between the germline ends. CDR3 in amino acids: CASSQTYEQYF. The CDR3 bases are TGTGCCAGCAGCCAAACCTACGAGCAGTACTTC.

The rearrangement joins TRBV12-3 or TRBV12-4 to TRBJ1-3; no clear D. Trimming removed 2 bases from V and 4 bases from J, with 6 bases in between. This CDR3 region has 13 residues. The CDR3 DNA follows: TGTGCCAGCAGTTTATTTTCGGGAAACACCATATATTTT. This translates into CASSLFSGNTIYF.

The gene calls are TRBV11-2 and TRBJ1-2, with 9 bases that match TRBD1. The CDR3 is 15 residues long. With 4 bases clipped from V and 7 bases from J, the junction kept 10 bases outside the gene matches. Germline CDR1 and CDR2: SGHAT and FQNNGV. The CDR3 coding sequence is TGTGCCAGCAGCTCCCTCCGGGACAGGGTCTCTGGCTACACCTTC. This encodes CASSSLRDRVSGYTF.

The J gene is TRBJ2-7, the V gene TRBV7-8, with TRBD2 identical over 9 bases. Germline-derived CDR1 and CDR2 are SGHVS and FQNEAQ. CDR3 size: 16 residues. J gave up 5 bases and V 3 bases, and 11 bases lay outside the gene matches. CDR3 sequence (DNA): TGTGCCAGCAGCTTCCTCGCGGCGGGAGGGTTCAACGAGCAGTACTTC. Its translation is CASSFLAAGGFNEQYF.

The chain carries TRBV6-6 and TRBJ1-2; D is uncertain. From germline, CDR1 is MNHNY and CDR2 SVGAGI (reference sequence). Trimming cost V 0 bases and J 5 bases, with 7 bases left between them. This CDR3 contains 13 residues. The CDR3, as DNA: TGTGCCAGCAGTTACTCCCCAGCGTATGGCTACACCTTC. Amino acid sequence: CASSYSPAYGYTF.

The genes are TRBV25-1 and TRBJ1-1, with 8 nucleotides matching TRBD1. Germline CDR1 reads MGHDK; CDR2 reads SYGVNS. The CDR3 extends over 14 amino acids. The V and J ends lost 4 bases and 3 bases, in that order; junction bases with no gene match: 4. The CDR3 loop reads CASSVDRGDTEAFF. In DNA, the CDR3 is TGTGCCAGCAGTGTCGACAGGGGTGACACTGAAGCTTTCTTT.

The genes are TRBV27 and TRBJ2-7; 9 nucleotides agree with TRBD1. The junction had 13 bases not matched to a gene; V was cut back by 6 bases and J by 7 bases. Per the germline V gene, CDR1 is MNHEY and CDR2 is SMNVEV (reference sequence). The CDR3 consists of 15 residues. CDR3 bases: TGTGCCAGCAGACCCGGGACAGGGATTCACTCGGAGCAGTACTTC. Its protein is CASRPGTGIHSEQYF.

The chain couples TRBV11-2 to TRBJ2-7, with TRBD2 matching 9 bases. The germline V gene has CDR1 SGHAT and CDR2 FQNNGV. The CDR3 contains 15 residues. V lost 5 bases to trimming and J lost 3 bases; unmatched junction nucleotides: 8. The CDR3 DNA reads TGTGCCAGCAGCCCCGGACTAGCGTTAGACTACGAGCAGTACTTC. It yields the protein CASSPGLALDYEQYF.

In this sample, this clone turned up many times. The rearrangement uses TRBV4-1 and TRBJ1-5; D is perhaps TRBD1 (5 bases). The CDR3 extends over 17 amino acids. CDR1 is MGHRA and CDR2 is YSYEKL in the germline V gene. The V and J ends lost 1 base and 1 base respectively, with 14 bases between them. The CDR3, as DNA: TGCGCCAGCAGCCAAGGCGGGGCAGGGATAAGCAATCAGCCCCAGCATTTT. It encodes CASSQGGAGISNQPQHF.

This sequence joins TRBV9 and TRBJ2-1; TRBD2 matches at 7 bases. The junction had 4 bases not matched to a gene; V was cut back by 1 base and J by 9 bases. Germline V gene data show CDR1 as SGDLS and CDR2 as YYNGEE. This CDR3 region has 13 residues. The CDR3 reads CASSVFTGGEQFF. The CDR3 region has the DNA TGTGCCAGCAGCGTATTCACGGGGGGTGAGCAGTTCTTC.

The chain recombines TRBV7-8 with TRBJ2-3; TRBD2 is a possible D gene (6 bases). With 5 bases removed from V and 0 bases from J, the gap between germline ends came to 9 bases. Germline V gene sequence: CDR1 SGHVS, CDR2 FQNEAQ. This CDR3 is built from 14 residues. This CDR3 reads CASSRGTSTDTQYF. The DNA for the CDR3 is TGTGCCAGCAGCCGAGGGACTAGCACAGATACGCAGTATTTT. The whole variable domain, filled in from reference TRBV7-8 and TRBJ2-3, reads GAGVSQSPRYKVAKRGQDVALRCDPISGHVSLFWYQQALGQGPEFLTYFQNEAQLDKSGLPSDRFFAERPEGSVSTLKIQRTQQEDSAVYLCASSRGTSTDTQYFGPGTRLTVL.

The V gene is TRBV7-2, the J gene TRBJ2-7; D ambiguous. The CDR3 has 14 amino acids. The V end lost 7 bases, the J end lost 0 bases, and 13 bases lay between the germline ends. The V gene's germline CDR1 is SGHTA and CDR2 FQGNSA. The CDR3 reads CASTSDPFSYEQYF. The DNA of the CDR3 is TGTGCCAGCACCTCCGACCCTTTCTCCTACGAGCAGTACTTC.